This T cell receptor (beta chain) was sequenced for a study of T cell responses to AZD1222 COVID-19 vaccine. From germline, CDR1 is SGHTA and CDR2 FQGNSA. With 5 bases removed from V and 0 bases from J, the gap between germline ends came to 13 bases. CDR3 length equals 15 residues. Second-dose schedules of about 4 or about 12 weeks were combined. Assay used: immunoSEQ multiplex PCR; TCRdb lists only in-frame clones, some missing. The table shows 150,000 to 200,000 clones, with 88% occurring only once. Here the sequenced sample was peripheral blood, taken 28 days after the second AZD1222 dose. V gene TRBV7-2 combines with J gene TRBJ1-1, with D maybe TRBD1 (5 bases). This receptor was taken from an adult who received the AZD1222 COVID-19 vaccine. The CDR3 DNA follows: TGTGCCAGCAGCCTTCAGGGCACTATGAACACTGAAGCTTTCTTT. Translated: CASSLQGTMNTEAFF.